The rows below give T cell receptor beta chains drawn from one sample of a study of T cells in Graves' hyperthyroidism and ophthalmopathy. Via MiXCR, TCRdb re-called the multiplex PCR reads, giving one row per CDR3 protein. The repertoire consists of roughly 110,000 distinct CDR3 sequences, with more than 15% occurring once and the leading ten covering less than 50%. The sequencing sample was made of blood. The receptors derive from a woman aged 50 to 60 with Graves' hyperthyroidism. Both conserved end residues are part of each CDR3. D genes are given only for firm matches. The size field is filled for only some rows; it gives once, few, many or a size class.

.,TRBV4-1,few,TRBJ1-4,CASSQGGAVNEKLFF,TGCGCCAGCAGCCAAGGCGGGGCCGTAAATGAAAAACTGTTTTTT
.,TRBV28,many,TRBJ2-5,CASSLRGQNQYF,TGTGCCAGCAGTCTCCGTGGACAGAACCAGTACTTC
TRBD1,TRBV5-5,many,TRBJ2-1,CASSLEGAGSNEQFF,TGTGCCAGCAGCTTGGAGGGGGCCGGCAGCAATGAGCAGTTCTTC
TRBD2,TRBV2,many,TRBJ2-5,CASSPGTSGRQETQYF,TGTGCCAGCAGTCCCGGGACTAGCGGAAGGCAAGAGACCCAGTACTTC
.,TRBV5-4,.,TRBJ2-3,CASSFGLTGPDTQYF,TGTGCCAGCAGCTTCGGCTTAACGGGTCCAGATACGCAGTATTTT
.,TRBV15,.,TRBJ2-1,CATSRPGQTVHEQFF,TGTGCCACCAGCAGACCGGGACAAACGGTGCATGAGCAGTTCTTC
TRBD1,TRBV28,many,TRBJ1-4,CASSLSGTGREKLFF,TGTGCCAGCAGTTTATCCGGGACAGGGAGGGAAAAACTGTTTTTT
.,TRBV20-1,.,TRBJ1-1,CSARESTEAFF,TGCAGTGCTAGAGAGTCCACTGAAGCTTTCTTT
.,TRBV12-3/TRBV12-4,many,TRBJ2-6,CASSLTGASGANVLTF,TGTGCCAGCAGTTTAACCGGGGCCTCTGGGGCCAACGTCCTGACTTTC
TRBD1,TRBV10-3,many,TRBJ2-1,CAISEQGAPYNEQFF,TGTGCCATCAGTGAGCAGGGGGCTCCCTACAATGAGCAGTTCTTC
.,TRBV28,many,TRBJ2-5,CASSLLGETVGEETQYF,TGTGCCAGCAGTTTACTTGGTGAGACAGTCGGTGAAGAGACCCAGTACTTC